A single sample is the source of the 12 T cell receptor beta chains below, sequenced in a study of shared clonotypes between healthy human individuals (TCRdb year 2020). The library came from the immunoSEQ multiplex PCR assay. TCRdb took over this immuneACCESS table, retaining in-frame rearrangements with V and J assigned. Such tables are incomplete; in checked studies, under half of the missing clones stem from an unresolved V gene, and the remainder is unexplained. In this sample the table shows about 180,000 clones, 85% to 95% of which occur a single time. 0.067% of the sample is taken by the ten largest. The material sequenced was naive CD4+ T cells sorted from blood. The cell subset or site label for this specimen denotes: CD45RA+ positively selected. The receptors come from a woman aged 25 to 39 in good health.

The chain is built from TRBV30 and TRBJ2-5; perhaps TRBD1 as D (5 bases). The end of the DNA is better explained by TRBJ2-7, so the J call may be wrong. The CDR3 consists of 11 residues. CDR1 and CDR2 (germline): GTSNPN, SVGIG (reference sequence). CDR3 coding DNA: TGTGCCTGGAGTGAGGGGTACGAGCAGTACTTC. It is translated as CAWSEGYEQYF.

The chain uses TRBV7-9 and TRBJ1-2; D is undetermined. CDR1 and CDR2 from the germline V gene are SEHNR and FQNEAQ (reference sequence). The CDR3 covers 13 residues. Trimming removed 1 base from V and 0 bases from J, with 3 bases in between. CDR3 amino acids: CASSLVANYGYTF. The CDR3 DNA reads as TGTGCCAGCAGCTTAGTTGCTAACTATGGCTACACCTTC.

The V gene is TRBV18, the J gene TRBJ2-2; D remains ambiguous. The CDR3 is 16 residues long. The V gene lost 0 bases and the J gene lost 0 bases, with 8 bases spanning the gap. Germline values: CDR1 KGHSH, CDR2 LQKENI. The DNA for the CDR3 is TGTGCCAGCTCACCACCCCGTTTAGCGAACACCGGGGAGCTGTTTTTT. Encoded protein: CASSPPRLANTGELFF.

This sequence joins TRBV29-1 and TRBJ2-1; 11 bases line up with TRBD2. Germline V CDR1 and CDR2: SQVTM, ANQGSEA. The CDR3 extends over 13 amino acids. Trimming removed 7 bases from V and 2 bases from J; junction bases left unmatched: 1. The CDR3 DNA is TGCAGCGGGGGACTAGCGGCCTACAATGAGCAGTTCTTC. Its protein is CSGGLAAYNEQFF.

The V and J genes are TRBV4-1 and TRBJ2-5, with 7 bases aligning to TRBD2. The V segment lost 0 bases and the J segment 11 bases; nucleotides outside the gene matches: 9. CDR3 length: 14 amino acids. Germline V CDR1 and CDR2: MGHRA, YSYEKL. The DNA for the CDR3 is TGCGCCAGCAGCCAAGAAAGGAGCGGGACTGCGCAGTACTTC. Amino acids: CASSQERSGTAQYF.

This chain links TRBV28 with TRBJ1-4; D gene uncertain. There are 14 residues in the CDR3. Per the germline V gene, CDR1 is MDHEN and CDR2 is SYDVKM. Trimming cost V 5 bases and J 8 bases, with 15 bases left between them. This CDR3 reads CASSLPGVGEKLFF. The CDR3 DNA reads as TGTGCCAGCAGTCTCCCCGGGGTTGGAGAAAAACTGTTTTTT.

DNA of the CDR3: TGCGCCAGCATCCCGACAGGGGGCTCCTACAATGAGCAGTTCTTC. This codes for CASIPTGGSYNEQFF. V gene TRBV5-1 combines with J gene TRBJ2-1, with 9 bases that match TRBD1. Unmatched junction bases numbered 4, after V lost 6 bases and J lost 0 bases. Looked up from germline, CDR1 is SGHRS and CDR2 is YFSETQ. The CDR3 totals 15 residues.

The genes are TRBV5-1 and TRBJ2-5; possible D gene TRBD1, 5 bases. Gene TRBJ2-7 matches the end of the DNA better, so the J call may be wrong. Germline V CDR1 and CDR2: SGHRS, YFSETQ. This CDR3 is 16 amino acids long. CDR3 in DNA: TGCGCCAGCAGCCCCAACCCCCAGGACACCTCCTACGAGCAGTACTTC. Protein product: CASSPNPQDTSYEQYF.

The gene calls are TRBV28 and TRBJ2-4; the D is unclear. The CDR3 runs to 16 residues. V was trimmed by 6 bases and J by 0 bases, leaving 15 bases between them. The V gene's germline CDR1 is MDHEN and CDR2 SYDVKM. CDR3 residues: CASRAGPELAKNIQYF. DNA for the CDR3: TGTGCCAGCAGGGCCGGCCCGGAATTAGCCAAAAACATTCAGTACTTC.

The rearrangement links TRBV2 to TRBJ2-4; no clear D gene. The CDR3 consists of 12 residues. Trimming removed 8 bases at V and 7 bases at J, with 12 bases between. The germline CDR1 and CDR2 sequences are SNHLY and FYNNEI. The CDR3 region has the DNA TGTGCCAGCTTGTACAGCTGGAACATTCAGTACTTC. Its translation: CASLYSWNIQYF. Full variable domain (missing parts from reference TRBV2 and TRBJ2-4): EPEVTQTPSHQVTQMGQEVILRCVPISNHLYFYWYRQILGQKVEFLVSFYNNEISEKSEIFDDQFSVERPDGSNFTLKIRSTKLEDSAMYFCASLYSWNIQYFGAGTRLSVL.

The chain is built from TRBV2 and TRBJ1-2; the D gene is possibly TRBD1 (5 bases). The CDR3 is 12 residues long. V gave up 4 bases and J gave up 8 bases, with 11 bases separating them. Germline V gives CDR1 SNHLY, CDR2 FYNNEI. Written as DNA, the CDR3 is TGTGCCAGCAGTGTAGCAGGGAGCGGCTACACCTTC. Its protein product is CASSVAGSGYTF.

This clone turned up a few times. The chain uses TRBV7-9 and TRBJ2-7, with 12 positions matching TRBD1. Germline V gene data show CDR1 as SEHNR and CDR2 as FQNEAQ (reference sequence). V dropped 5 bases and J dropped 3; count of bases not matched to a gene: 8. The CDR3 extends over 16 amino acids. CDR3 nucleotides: TGTGCCAGCAGCCCGAGGGGGACAGGGGGCTTCTACGAGCAGTACTTC. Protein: CASSPRGTGGFYEQYF.